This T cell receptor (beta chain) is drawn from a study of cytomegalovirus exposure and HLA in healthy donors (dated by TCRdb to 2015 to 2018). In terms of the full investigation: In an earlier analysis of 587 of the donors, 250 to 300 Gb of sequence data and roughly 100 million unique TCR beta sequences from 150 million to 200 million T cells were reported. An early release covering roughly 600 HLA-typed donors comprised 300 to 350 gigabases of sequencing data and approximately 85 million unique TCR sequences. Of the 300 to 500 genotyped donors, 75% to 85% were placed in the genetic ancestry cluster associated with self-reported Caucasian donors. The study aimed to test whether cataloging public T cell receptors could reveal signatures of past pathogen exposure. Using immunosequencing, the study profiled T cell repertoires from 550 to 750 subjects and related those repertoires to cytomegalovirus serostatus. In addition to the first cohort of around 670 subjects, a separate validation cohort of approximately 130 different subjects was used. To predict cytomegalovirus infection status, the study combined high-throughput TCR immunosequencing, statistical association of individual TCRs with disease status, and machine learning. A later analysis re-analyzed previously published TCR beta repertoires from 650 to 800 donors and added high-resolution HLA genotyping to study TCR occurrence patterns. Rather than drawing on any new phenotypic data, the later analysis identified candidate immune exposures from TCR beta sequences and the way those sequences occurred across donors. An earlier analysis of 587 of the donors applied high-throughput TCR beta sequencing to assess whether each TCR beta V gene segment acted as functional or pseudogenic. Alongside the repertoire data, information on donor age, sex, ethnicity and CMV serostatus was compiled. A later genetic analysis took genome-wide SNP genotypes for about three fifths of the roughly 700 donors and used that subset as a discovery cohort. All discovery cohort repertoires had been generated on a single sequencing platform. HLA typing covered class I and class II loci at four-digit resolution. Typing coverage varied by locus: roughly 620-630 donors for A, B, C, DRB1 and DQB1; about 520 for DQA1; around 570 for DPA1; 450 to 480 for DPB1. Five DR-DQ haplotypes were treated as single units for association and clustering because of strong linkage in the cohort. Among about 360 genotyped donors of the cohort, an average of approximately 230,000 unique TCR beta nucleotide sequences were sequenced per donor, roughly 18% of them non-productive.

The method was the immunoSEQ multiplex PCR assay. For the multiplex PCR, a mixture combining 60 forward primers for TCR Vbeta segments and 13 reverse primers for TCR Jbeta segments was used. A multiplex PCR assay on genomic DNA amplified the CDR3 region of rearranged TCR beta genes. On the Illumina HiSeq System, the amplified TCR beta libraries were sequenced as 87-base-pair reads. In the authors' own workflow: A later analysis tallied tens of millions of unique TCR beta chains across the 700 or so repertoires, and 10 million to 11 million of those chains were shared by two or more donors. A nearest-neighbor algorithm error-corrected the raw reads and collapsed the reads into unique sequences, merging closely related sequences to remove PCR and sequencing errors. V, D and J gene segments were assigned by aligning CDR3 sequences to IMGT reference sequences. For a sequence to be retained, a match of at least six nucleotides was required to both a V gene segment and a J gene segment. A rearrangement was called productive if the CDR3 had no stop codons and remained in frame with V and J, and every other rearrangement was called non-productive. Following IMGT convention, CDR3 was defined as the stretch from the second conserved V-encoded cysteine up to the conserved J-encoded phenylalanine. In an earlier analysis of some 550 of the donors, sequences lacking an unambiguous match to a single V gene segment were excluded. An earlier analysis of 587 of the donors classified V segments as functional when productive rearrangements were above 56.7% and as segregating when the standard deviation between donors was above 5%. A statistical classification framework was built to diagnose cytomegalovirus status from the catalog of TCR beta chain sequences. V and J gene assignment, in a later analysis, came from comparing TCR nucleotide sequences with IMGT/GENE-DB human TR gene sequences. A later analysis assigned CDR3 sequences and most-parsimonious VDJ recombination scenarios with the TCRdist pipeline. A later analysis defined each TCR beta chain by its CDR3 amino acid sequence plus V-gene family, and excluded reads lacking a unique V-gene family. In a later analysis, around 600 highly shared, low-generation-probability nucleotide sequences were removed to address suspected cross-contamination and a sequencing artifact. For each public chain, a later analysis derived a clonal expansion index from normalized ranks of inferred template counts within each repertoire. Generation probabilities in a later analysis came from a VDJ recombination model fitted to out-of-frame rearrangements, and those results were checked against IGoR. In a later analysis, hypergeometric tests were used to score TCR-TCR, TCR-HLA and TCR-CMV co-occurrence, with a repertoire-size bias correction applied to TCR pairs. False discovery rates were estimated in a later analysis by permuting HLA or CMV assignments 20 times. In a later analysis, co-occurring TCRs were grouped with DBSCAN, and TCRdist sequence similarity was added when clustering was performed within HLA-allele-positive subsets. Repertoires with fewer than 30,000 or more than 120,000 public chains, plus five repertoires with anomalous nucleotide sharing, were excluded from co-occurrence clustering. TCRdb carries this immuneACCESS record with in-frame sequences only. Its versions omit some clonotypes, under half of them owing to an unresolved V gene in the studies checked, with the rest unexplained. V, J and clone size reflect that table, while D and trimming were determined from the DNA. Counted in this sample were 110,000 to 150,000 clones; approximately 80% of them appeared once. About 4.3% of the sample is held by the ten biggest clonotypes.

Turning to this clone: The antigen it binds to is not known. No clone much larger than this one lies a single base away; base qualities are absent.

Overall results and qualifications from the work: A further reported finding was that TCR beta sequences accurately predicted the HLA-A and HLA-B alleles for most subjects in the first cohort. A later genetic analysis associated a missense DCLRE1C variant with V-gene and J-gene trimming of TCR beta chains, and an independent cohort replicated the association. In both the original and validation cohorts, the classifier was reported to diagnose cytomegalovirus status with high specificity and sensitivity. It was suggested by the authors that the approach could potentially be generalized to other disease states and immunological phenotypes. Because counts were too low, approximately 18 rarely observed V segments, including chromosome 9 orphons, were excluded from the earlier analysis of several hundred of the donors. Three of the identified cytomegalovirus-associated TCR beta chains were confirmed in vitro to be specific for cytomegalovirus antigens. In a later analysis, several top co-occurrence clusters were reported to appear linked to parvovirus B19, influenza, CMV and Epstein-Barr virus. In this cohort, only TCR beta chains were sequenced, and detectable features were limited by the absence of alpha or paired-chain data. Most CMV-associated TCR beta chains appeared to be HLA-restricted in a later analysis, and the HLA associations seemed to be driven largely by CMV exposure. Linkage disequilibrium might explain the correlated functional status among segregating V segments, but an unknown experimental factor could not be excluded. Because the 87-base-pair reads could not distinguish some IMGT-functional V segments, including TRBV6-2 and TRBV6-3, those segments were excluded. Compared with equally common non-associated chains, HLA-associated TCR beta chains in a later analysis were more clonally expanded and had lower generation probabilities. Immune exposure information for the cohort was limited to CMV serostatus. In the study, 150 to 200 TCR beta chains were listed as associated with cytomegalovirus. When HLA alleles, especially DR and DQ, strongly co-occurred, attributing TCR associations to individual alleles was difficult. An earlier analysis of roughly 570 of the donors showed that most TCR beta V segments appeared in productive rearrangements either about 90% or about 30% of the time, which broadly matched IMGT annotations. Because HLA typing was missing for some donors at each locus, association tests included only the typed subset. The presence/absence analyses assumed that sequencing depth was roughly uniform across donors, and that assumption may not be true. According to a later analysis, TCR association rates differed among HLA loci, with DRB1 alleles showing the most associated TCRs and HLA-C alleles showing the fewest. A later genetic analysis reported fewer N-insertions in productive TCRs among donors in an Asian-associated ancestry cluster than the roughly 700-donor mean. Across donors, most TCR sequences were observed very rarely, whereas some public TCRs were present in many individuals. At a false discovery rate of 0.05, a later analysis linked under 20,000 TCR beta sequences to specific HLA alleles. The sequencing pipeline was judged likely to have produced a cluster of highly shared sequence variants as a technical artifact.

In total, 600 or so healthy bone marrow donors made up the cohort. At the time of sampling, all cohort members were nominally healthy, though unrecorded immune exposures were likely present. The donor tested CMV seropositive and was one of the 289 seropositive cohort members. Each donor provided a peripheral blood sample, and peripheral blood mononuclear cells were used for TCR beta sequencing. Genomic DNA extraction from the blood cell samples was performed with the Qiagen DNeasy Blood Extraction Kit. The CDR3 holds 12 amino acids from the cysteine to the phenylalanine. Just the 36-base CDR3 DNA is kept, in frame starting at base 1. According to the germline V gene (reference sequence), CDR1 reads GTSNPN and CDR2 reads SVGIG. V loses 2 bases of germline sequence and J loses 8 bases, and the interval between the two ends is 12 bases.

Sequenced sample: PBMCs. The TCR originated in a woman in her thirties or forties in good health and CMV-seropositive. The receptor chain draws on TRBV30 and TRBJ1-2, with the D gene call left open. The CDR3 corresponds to CAWSPRPGGYTF. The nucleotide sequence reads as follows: TGTGCCTGGAGTCCAAGACCGGGGGGCTACACCTTC.